This TCR beta chain came from a study of T cells in Graves' hyperthyroidism and ophthalmopathy. Study-wide findings and caveats: With a median lead of about 6.9 months before onset, the model predicted ophthalmopathy.

Amplified TCR beta CDR3 regions derived from RNA transcripts. A first-round RT-PCR of the TCR CDR3 used the HTBI primer set. TCRdb re-analysed the multiplex PCR reads in MiXCR, keeping a single row per CDR3 protein. The data show around 700,000 distinct CDR3 sequences, with roughly a third seen just once and around 30% held by the top ten. This clonotype was counted between two and nine times. Antigen: not known. This CDR3 is 15 amino acids long. V lost 5 bases to trimming and J lost 3 bases; unmatched junction nucleotides: 6. Extraction of PBMCs used roughly 9.3 ml of fresh peripheral blood. The chain combines TRBV12-3 or TRBV12-4 with TRBJ2-5; 10 positions agree with TRBD1. This clonotype was sampled from a woman aged 40 to 50 with Graves' hyperthyroidism. Sequencing was performed on blood. CDR3 amino acids: CASSIRDRGEETQYF. CDR3 DNA: TGTGCCAGCAGTATCCGGGACAGGGGCGAAGAGACCCAGTACTTC.